The 15 T cell receptor beta chains below come from one sample, sequenced in a study of blood T cell repertoires in COVID-19. Only in-frame clones appear in the TCRdb table, and some are missing; sequencing was by immunoSEQ multiplex PCR. The sample yields 450,000 to 600,000 clones, 87% seen once. Sequenced material: PBMCs or T cells enriched from blood (not recorded which). Receptors were obtained from a young woman who had recovered from COVID-19.

V is TRBV2 and J is TRBJ2-5; D may be TRBD2 (7 bases). The V end lost 9 bases, the J end lost 4 bases, and 15 bases lay between the germline ends. CDR3 length: 13 amino acids. Germline loops: CDR1 SNHLY, CDR2 FYNNEI. The CDR3 DNA follows: TGTGCCAGGGAGAACAGGGAGGGAGAGACCCAGTACTTC. It translates to CARENREGETQYF.

J is TRBJ2-1 and V is TRBV19; a weak D match, TRBD2 (6 bases). This CDR3 contains 15 residues. Trimming took 3 bases from V and 9 from J, leaving 18 bases between them. Germline-derived CDR1 and CDR2 are LNHDA and SQIVND (reference sequence). This chain's CDR3 is CASSIAGLIFSEQFF. The DNA for the CDR3 is TGTGCCAGTAGTATTGCGGGGCTCATTTTTAGTGAGCAGTTCTTC.

This clone was observed once. The chain links TRBV28 to TRBJ2-6; possible D gene TRBD2, 5 bases. Germline loops: CDR1 MDHEN, CDR2 SYDVKM. The CDR3 runs to 14 residues. V shed 5 bases and J shed 2 bases, with 7 bases lying between them. The CDR3: CASSEGTGANVLTF. The CDR3 region has the DNA TGTGCCAGCAGTGAGGGTACTGGGGCCAACGTCCTGACTTTC.

The rearrangement uses TRBV11-2 and TRBJ1-4, with a tentative D call TRBD1 (5 bases). The V end lost 4 bases, the J end lost 8 bases, and 17 bases lay between the germline ends. Germline V lookup: CDR1 SGHAT, CDR2 FQNNGV. The CDR3 is 15 amino acids. The CDR3 loop is CASSSGWGDREKLFF. CDR3 coding DNA: TGTGCCAGCAGCTCCGGATGGGGGGATCGGGAAAAACTGTTTTTT.

The V call is TRBV14, the J call TRBJ2-7; maybe TRBD2 (5 bases). The CDR3 has 14 amino acids. The germline V gene has CDR1 SGHDN and CDR2 FVKESK. V lost 4 bases and J 4 bases, leaving 14 bases between the germline ends. CDR3 nucleotide sequence: TGTGCCAGCAGCCCGGGGATGGGAAGGTACGAGCAGTACTTC. Encoded protein: CASSPGMGRYEQYF.

The chain employs TRBV19 and TRBJ2-1; TRBD2 aligns across 8 bases. CDR1 LNHDA and CDR2 SQIVND come from the germline V gene (reference sequence). The CDR3 sequence is 16 residues long. The trim removed 7 bases at V and 9 bases at J, leaving 17 bases unmatched. The CDR3 region has the DNA TGTGCCAGTAATCCGTTAGCGGGGCCTCGGGAGAGTGAGCAGTTCTTC. Its translation is CASNPLAGPRESEQFF.

This clone appeared once. This rearrangement joins TRBV11-1 to TRBJ2-5; maybe TRBD1 (5 bases). The CDR3 is 15 amino acids. V dropped 7 bases and J dropped 4 bases, with 19 bases sitting between them. Germline V lookup: CDR1 SGHAT, CDR2 FQDESV (reference sequence). The chain's CDR3 is CASKDGRVVGETQYF. The CDR3 DNA is TGTGCCAGCAAAGATGGCAGGGTGGTTGGAGAGACCCAGTACTTC.

The CDR3 DNA reads TGTGCCAGCAGCCAGGGGATGGGGTTCAACACCATATATTTT. Translated, it gives CASSQGMGFNTIYF. The chain employs TRBV6-5 and TRBJ1-3, with TRBD1 as a possible D gene (6 bases). V was trimmed by 6 bases and J by 7 bases, leaving 16 bases between them. CDR3 size: 14 residues. Germline CDR1 MNHEY, CDR2 SVGAGI.

The V gene is TRBV6-4, the J gene TRBJ2-1, with no clear D. The germline V gene has CDR1 MRHNA and CDR2 SNTAGT. The CDR3 runs to 14 residues. Trimming stripped 0 bases from V and 7 bases from J, with 10 bases between. The CDR3 is CASSDSPGLNEQFF. The CDR3 nucleotides read TGTGCCAGCAGTGACTCCCCAGGTTTAAATGAGCAGTTCTTC.

The V and J genes are TRBV6-1 and TRBJ2-7; 10 nucleotides line up with TRBD2. CDR3 length: 16 amino acids. The V segment lost 5 bases and the J segment 7 bases; nucleotides outside the gene matches: 14. CDR1 is MNHNS, CDR2 SASEGT, per germline. The CDR3 protein is CASSQDRPGLASEQYF. The CDR3 DNA reads as TGTGCCAGCAGTCAAGACCGTCCGGGACTAGCGAGTGAGCAGTACTTC.

The rearrangement joins TRBV19 to TRBJ2-1; 8 nucleotides line up with TRBD1. CDR3 length equals 17 residues. CDR1 LNHDA and CDR2 SQIVND come from the germline V gene (reference sequence). J was trimmed by 9 bases and V by 5 bases; bases with no gene match: 18. CDR3 sequence (DNA): TGTGCCAGTAGTCTACAGGGGGGCTTTGACAGTTTCGGTGAGCAGTTCTTC. Its translation is CASSLQGGFDSFGEQFF.

The chain links TRBV29-1 to TRBJ2-1, with TRBD2 matching over 10 bases. The germline V gene has CDR1 SQVTM and CDR2 ANQGSEA. The CDR3 runs 17 residues. J lost 0 bases, V lost 3 bases, and 8 bases had no gene match. The CDR3 bases are TGCAGCGTTGACGCGGCTAGCGGGGGAAGCTCCTACAATGAGCAGTTCTTC. Translated: CSVDAASGGSSYNEQFF.

J is TRBJ2-4 and V is TRBV7-2; perhaps TRBD1 as D (6 bases). V shed 0 bases and J shed 2 bases, with 14 bases lying between them. The CDR3 contains 17 residues. CDR1 and CDR2 (germline): SGHTA, FQGNSA. CDR3 sequence reads: CASSLAANRDPKNIQYF. CDR3 bases: TGTGCCAGCAGCTTAGCGGCCAACAGGGATCCCAAAAACATTCAGTACTTC.

This rearrangement joins TRBV10-3 to TRBJ1-4; the match to TRBD1 covers 7 bases. The length of the CDR3 is 13 residues. Germline trimming cut 4 bases from V and 7 bases from J; bases unmatched to any gene: 3. The germline gives CDR1 ENHRY, CDR2 SYGVKD. The CDR3 DNA is TGTGCCATCAGTGGACAGGGAACTGAAAAACTGTTTTTT. Amino acid sequence: CAISGQGTEKLFF.

This chain links TRBV11-2 with TRBJ2-7; 9 bases align to TRBD1. With V trimmed by 6 bases and J by 4 bases, 4 bases remained unmatched. From germline, CDR1 is SGHAT and CDR2 FQNNGV. The CDR3 extends over 13 amino acids. The chain's CDR3 is CASRLGQGYEQYF. CDR3 nucleotide sequence: TGTGCCAGCAGGTTGGGACAGGGTTACGAGCAGTACTTC.